These T cell receptor beta chains were read from a single sample in a study of PD-L1 blockade in urothelial cancer. Using immunoSEQ multiplex PCR, the repertoire was profiled, and TCRdb retains in-frame clones only, with some absent. The sample has 70,000 to 80,000 clones, over 80% seen once. The specimen was PBMCs, collected around atezolizumab (anti-PD-L1) treatment. The receptors shown here come from a man aged 35 to 55 with urothelial cancer. CDR3s include the opening cysteine and the closing phenylalanine or tryptophan. The order of the fields is D gene, V gene, J gene, clone size, CDR3 protein, CDR3 DNA. The D gene is left open where the match is weak. Size is stated for part of the rows, as once, few or many counts, or as a class when the clone is expanded.

>-|TRBV19|TRBJ2-7|-
CASSIYTGSEQYF
TGTGCCAGTAGTATTTACACGGGATCCGAGCAGTACTTC
>-|TRBV7-9|TRBJ2-4|-
CASSLGEVQYF
TGTGCCAGCAGCTTAGGGGAGGTTCAGTACTTC
>-|TRBV2|TRBJ2-3|-
CASSDSGSRADTQYF
TGTGCCAGCAGTGACTCCGGGAGCCGGGCAGATACGCAGTATTTT
>-|TRBV7-3|TRBJ2-7|-
CASSPSGRSYEQYF
TGTGCCAGCAGCCCCTCCGGGAGATCCTACGAGCAGTACTTC
>TRBD2|TRBV5-1|TRBJ2-2|-
CASLLADTGELFF
TGCGCCAGCCTTCTAGCGGACACCGGGGAGCTGTTTTTT
>-|TRBV11-3|TRBJ2-2|few
CASSPQTSSGELFF
TGTGCCAGCAGCCCTCAAACAAGTTCCGGGGAGCTGTTTTTT
>TRBD1|TRBV5-6|TRBJ2-7|-
CASSLRQGANEQYF
TGTGCCAGCAGCTTGAGACAGGGGGCAAACGAGCAGTACTTC
>-|TRBV15|TRBJ1-1|-
CATSPRGAVQSTEAFF
TGTGCCACCAGCCCCCGGGGGGCAGTTCAGTCCACTGAAGCTTTCTTT
>TRBD2|TRBV6-6|TRBJ2-1|-
CASSPGLAGGPPFF
TGTGCCAGCAGTCCGGGACTAGCGGGAGGGCCTCCGTTCTTC
>TRBD1|TRBV9|TRBJ1-2|-
CASSVGWTGGDGYTF
TGTGCCAGCAGCGTAGGATGGACAGGGGGCGACGGCTACACCTTC
>TRBD1|TRBV7-8|TRBJ1-4|-
CASSSHEGAKLFF
TGTGCCAGCAGCTCTCACGAGGGGGCGAAACTGTTTTTT
>TRBD1|TRBV7-9|TRBJ2-3|-
CASSSRTGAVVSTDTQYF
TGTGCCAGCAGCTCAAGGACAGGGGCCGTGGTGAGCACAGATACGCAGTATTTT
>TRBD1|TRBV7-9|TRBJ2-7|-
CASSLEGRTGSYEQYF
TGTGCCAGCAGCTTAGAGGGCAGGACAGGGTCCTACGAGCAGTACTTC
>TRBD1|TRBV7-9|TRBJ2-7|-
CASSSDWDRDWGGSYEQYF
TGTGCCAGCAGCTCCGACTGGGACAGGGACTGGGGGGGCTCCTACGAGCAGTACTTC
>-|TRBV25-1|TRBJ1-1|-
CASTVTGNTEAFF
TGTGCCAGCACCGTCACGGGTAACACTGAAGCTTTCTTT
>-|TRBV28|TRBJ2-7|-
CASTPLWATGHEQYF
TGTGCCAGCACCCCCCTTTGGGCCACAGGGCACGAGCAGTACTTC
>TRBD2|TRBV2|TRBJ2-7|-
CASSELSGTSYEQYF
TGTGCCAGCAGTGAATTGAGCGGGACCTCCTACGAGCAGTACTTC
>-|TRBV13|TRBJ2-3|-
CASSLQSGSTDTQYF
TGTGCCAGCAGCCTCCAAAGCGGGAGCACAGATACGCAGTATTTT
>-|TRBV28|TRBJ1-4|once
CASSWTPEKLFF
TGTGCCAGCAGCTGGACACCCGAAAAACTGTTTTTT
>-|TRBV28|TRBJ2-7|once
CASNHLAWGRRTYEQYF
TGTGCCAGCAACCACCTGGCATGGGGGCGTAGAACCTACGAGCAGTACTTC
>TRBD1|TRBV4-3|TRBJ2-2|-
CASSPGTVTGELFF
TGCGCCAGCAGCCCCGGGACAGTCACCGGGGAGCTGTTTTTT
>TRBD2|TRBV4-2|TRBJ2-1|-
CASSQDVSSGRALGNEQFF
TGTGCCAGCAGCCAAGACGTTAGTAGCGGGAGGGCCCTTGGCAATGAGCAGTTCTTC
>-|TRBV29-1|TRBJ2-2|-
CSVKLDSGTGELFF
TGCAGCGTGAAACTTGACTCGGGCACCGGGGAGCTGTTTTTT
>-|TRBV5-1|TRBJ2-7|-
CASFPGTPPYEQYF
TGCGCCAGCTTCCCCGGGACACCCCCCTACGAGCAGTACTTC
>TRBD2|TRBV27|TRBJ2-2|-
CASSLRSSGRPTGELFF
TGTGCCAGCAGTTTAAGGTCTAGCGGGCGCCCCACCGGGGAGCTGTTTTTT
>-|TRBV5-1|TRBJ2-1|-
CASSYGMSYNEQFF
TGCGCCAGCAGCTACGGGATGTCCTACAATGAGCAGTTCTTC
>TRBD2|TRBV11-3|TRBJ2-1|once
CASSLDPSGTEQFF
TGTGCCAGCAGCTTAGATCCTAGCGGGACTGAGCAGTTCTTC
>TRBD1|TRBV11-2|TRBJ1-1|few
CASSLVRKGQGKTFF
TGTGCCAGCAGCTTAGTTCGGAAGGGACAGGGGAAAACTTTCTTT
>TRBD2|TRBV5-1|TRBJ2-7|-
CASSSGGGREQYF
TGCGCCAGCAGCTCCGGGGGGGGGCGCGAGCAGTACTTC
>TRBD2|TRBV5-1|TRBJ2-7|-
CASSSSSGPGYEQYF
TGCGCCAGCAGCTCCTCTAGCGGCCCCGGCTACGAGCAGTACTTC
>TRBD1|TRBV5-1|TRBJ1-2|-
CASSLRQGLGTNYGYTF
TGCGCCAGCAGCCTTCGACAGGGACTAGGCACTAACTATGGCTACACCTTC
>TRBD1|TRBV6-5|TRBJ2-2|-
CASSRDRGAGELFF
TGTGCCAGCAGCCGGGACAGGGGCGCCGGGGAGCTGTTTTTT
>TRBD1|TRBV7-2|TRBJ2-3|-
CASSPGTGKDTQYF
TGTGCCAGCAGCCCGGGGACAGGGAAAGATACGCAGTATTTT
>-|TRBV30|TRBJ2-7|-
CAWGRNGIHGYEQYF
TGTGCCTGGGGTCGAAACGGGATCCACGGCTACGAGCAGTACTTC
>-|TRBV7-9|TRBJ1-1|many
CASSVRPNTEAFF
TGTGCCAGCAGCGTCAGGCCTAACACTGAAGCTTTCTTT
>-|TRBV30|TRBJ1-5|-
CAWSIQGNQPQHF
TGTGCCTGGAGTATTCAGGGCAATCAGCCCCAGCATTTT
>-|TRBV7-9|TRBJ1-1|-
CASSVMTEGAFF
TGTGCCAGCAGCGTGATGACGGAGGGAGCTTTCTTT
>TRBD1|TRBV5-4|TRBJ2-7|-
CASSFPGQGLREQYF
TGTGCCAGCAGCTTTCCGGGACAGGGACTCCGCGAGCAGTACTTC
>-|TRBV5-1|TRBJ2-7|-
CASSFQTFGTLNYEQYF
TGCGCCAGCAGCTTTCAAACGTTCGGGACTCTTAACTACGAGCAGTACTTC
>TRBD2|TRBV5-6|TRBJ2-3|-
CASSRLAGHTDTQYF
TGTGCCAGCAGCCGACTAGCGGGGCACACAGATACGCAGTATTTT
>TRBD1|TRBV18|TRBJ1-1|few
CASSHTKDREENTEAFF
TGTGCCAGCTCACACACCAAAGACAGGGAAGAGAACACTGAAGCTTTCTTT
>-|TRBV6-5|TRBJ1-1|-
CASATGGDTEAFF
TGTGCCAGCGCGACGGGAGGGGACACTGAAGCTTTCTTT
>TRBD1|TRBV5-4|TRBJ1-1|once
CASSLRDRGTEAFF
TGTGCCAGCAGCTTGAGGGACAGGGGCACTGAAGCTTTCTTT
>TRBD1|TRBV28|TRBJ2-7|few
CASSRTGGGGEQYF
TGTGCCAGCAGTCGGACAGGGGGAGGCGGCGAGCAGTACTTC
>TRBD2|TRBV7-2|TRBJ2-3|-
CASRGTSGSTDTQYF
TGTGCCAGCAGGGGGACTAGCGGTAGCACAGATACGCAGTATTTT
>TRBD1|TRBV11-2|TRBJ2-3|-
CASSTGEGAFTDTQYF
TGTGCCAGCAGCACAGGGGAAGGGGCGTTCACAGATACGCAGTATTTT
>-|TRBV27|TRBJ2-7|-
CASSLSGGEQYF
TGTGCCAGCAGTTTATCAGGGGGCGAGCAGTACTTC
>-|TRBV6-5|TRBJ1-5|-
CASSPQVSNQPQHF
TGTGCCAGCAGTCCACAGGTTAGCAATCAGCCCCAGCATTTT
>TRBD1|TRBV19|TRBJ1-1|-
CASSSQTGIMNTEAFF
TGTGCCAGTAGTTCCCAGACAGGGATAATGAACACTGAAGCTTTCTTT
>TRBD2|TRBV29-1|TRBJ2-5|-
CSVVGSSGTQETQYF
TGCAGCGTTGTAGGGTCTAGCGGAACCCAAGAGACCCAGTACTTC
>TRBD2|TRBV30|TRBJ2-5|-
CAWSLGRLAGGRETRYF
TGTGCCTGGAGCCTTGGCCGACTAGCGGGAGGGCGGGAGACCCGGTACTTC
>-|TRBV5-6|TRBJ1-2|few
CASSLSGPGGYTF
TGTGCCAGCAGCTTAAGCGGACCCGGGGGCTACACCTTC
>TRBD2|TRBV28|TRBJ2-5|-
CATLWEGETQYF
TGTGCCACATTATGGGAGGGGGAGACCCAGTACTTC
>-|TRBV6-1|TRBJ2-3|-
CASSEEAGADTQYF
TGTGCCAGCAGTGAAGAAGCAGGGGCAGATACGCAGTATTTT
>TRBD1|TRBV19|TRBJ1-2|-
CASSFIRTGGPGSGYTF
TGTGCCAGTAGTTTTATCCGGACAGGGGGCCCGGGGTCTGGCTACACCTTC
>-|TRBV2|TRBJ1-3|-
CASNERNTIYF
TGTGCCAGCAACGAGCGAAACACCATATATTTT
>TRBD2|TRBV5-1|TRBJ2-3|-
CASSSTSDRTDTQYF
TGCGCCAGCAGCTCGACTAGCGACCGCACAGATACGCAGTATTTT
>-|TRBV20-1|TRBJ2-3|-
CSALTDTQYF
TGCAGTGCTTTAACAGATACGCAGTATTTT